This passage covers 13 T cell receptor beta chains from one sample sequenced in a study of post-analysis software for immune sequencing data. Every TCR beta cDNA library bore unique molecular identifiers. TCRdb redid the calling of the PCR reads with MiXCR, one entry per CDR3 protein. The sample comprises hundreds of thousands of distinct CDR3 sequences, 30% of which are singletons, and roughly 0.54% rests with the top ten. Regarding the study as a whole: Controls showed lower frequencies than patients for four to six TRBV segments, and TRBV5-6, TRBV5-1 and TRBV20-1 were among these.

These receptors lack a known antigen. The source material was blood. The receptors stem from a girl aged 10 to 17 with multiple sclerosis.

This clonotype has only a few counts. In DNA form, the CDR3 reads TGTGCCAGCAGTCGGGGGGGGGAAGGCCGTGGTGAGCAGTTCTTC. Its translation: CASSRGGEGRGEQFF. The rearrangement joins TRBV12-3 or TRBV12-4 to TRBJ2-1; 8 bases align to TRBD2. With 5 bases clipped from V and 9 bases from J, the junction kept 12 bases outside the gene matches. The CDR3 runs to 15 residues.

The chain carries TRBV28 and TRBJ2-1; D is possibly TRBD2 (6 bases). CDR1 and CDR2 (germline): MDHEN, SYDVKM. CDR3 size: 16 residues. Trimming removed 5 bases from V and 3 bases from J, with 17 bases in between. DNA of the CDR3: TGTGCCAGCAGTATCCTCAGGGTCGGGGGCTACAATGAGCAGTTCTTC. It is translated as CASSILRVGGYNEQFF.

This chain connects TRBV12-3 or TRBV12-4 to TRBJ1-6; 10 nucleotides align to TRBD1. The ends lost 5 bases at V and 11 bases at J; junction bases unmatched: 12. The CDR3 runs 16 residues. Written as DNA, the CDR3 is TGTGCCAGCAGTCCCGGACAGGGGGTGATTTGGACACCCCTCCACTTT. Translated: CASSPGQGVIWTPLHF.

About this clonotype itself: One junction end disagrees with the germline gene, perhaps due to a read error. The rearrangement joins TRBV18 to TRBJ2-7; unclear D gene. The CDR3 consists of 13 residues. Germline V CDR1 and CDR2: KGHSH, LQKENI. CDR3 sequence: CASPPEASYEQYF. The CDR3 coding sequence is TGTGCCAGCCCACCCGAGGCTTCTTACGAGCAGTACTTC.

About this clonotype itself: A junction boundary mismatches the germline segment, possibly from a read error. The rearrangement joins TRBV6-5 to TRBJ1-4; a possible D gene is TRBD1 (6 bases). Germline V gene sequence: CDR1 MNHEY, CDR2 SVGAGI. The CDR3 is 15 amino acids. The CDR3: CANSSGALRNEKLFF. DNA for the CDR3: TGTGCCAACAGTTCGGGGGCCCTCCGGAATGAAAAACTGTTTTTT.

This clonotype was picked up a small number of times. V and J are TRBV28 and TRBJ1-4; a weak D match, TRBD1 (5 bases). V was cut by 1 base and J by 8 bases, with 17 bases left in between. Germline V CDR1 and CDR2: MDHEN, SYDVKM. The CDR3 totals 16 residues. CDR3 loop: CASSLSDGQGEEKLFF. CDR3 nucleotides: TGTGCCAGCAGTTTATCCGATGGGCAGGGTGAAGAAAAACTGTTTTTT.

The rearrangement links TRBV7-2 to TRBJ2-3; D gene uncertain. Germline-derived CDR1 and CDR2 are SGHTA and FQGNSA. V was clipped by 5 bases and J by 7 bases, with 16 bases between them. The CDR3 has 14 residues. The DNA of the CDR3 is TGTGCCAGCAGCCAATTGACGCCGTCATATACGCAGTATTTT. Encoded protein: CASSQLTPSYTQYF.

This clonotype was seen a few times. This rearrangement joins TRBV20-1 to TRBJ2-7; TRBD2 matches 8 bases. The CDR3 has 13 amino acids. CDR1 is DFQATT, CDR2 SNEGSKA, per germline (reference sequence). The V gene end was trimmed by 5 bases and the J gene end by 4 bases; junction bases not matched to a gene: 7. CDR3 nucleotide sequence: TGCAGTGCTCATAGCGGGACCGGATACGAGCAGTACTTC. It codes for CSAHSGTGYEQYF.

The genes are TRBV29-1 and TRBJ2-4; perhaps TRBD1 as D (5 bases). Germline V CDR1 and CDR2: SQVTM, ANQGSEA. The CDR3 covers 15 residues. Trimming took 1 base from V and 6 from J, leaving 16 bases between them. CDR3 region: CSVEGGRVYGNIQYF. In DNA, the CDR3 is TGCAGCGTTGAAGGGGGCAGGGTTTACGGAAACATTCAGTACTTC. The variable domain in full, completed from reference TRBV29-1 and TRBJ2-4, reads SAVISQKPSRDICQRGTSLTIQCQVDSQVTMMFWYRQQPGQSLTLIATANQGSEATYESGFVIDKFPISRPNLTFSTLTVSNMSPEDSSIYLCSVEGGRVYGNIQYFGAGTRLSVL.

The chain joins TRBV12-3 or TRBV12-4 to TRBJ2-7; 8 bases match TRBD1. V was clipped by 7 bases and J by 0 bases; unmatched bases: 5. CDR3 length equals 14 residues. The CDR3 is CASKRGQASYEQYF. CDR3 nucleotide sequence: TGTGCCAGCAAAAGGGGACAGGCCTCCTACGAGCAGTACTTC.

The rearrangement joins TRBV2 to TRBJ2-5, with 7 bases aligning to TRBD1. The V gene's germline CDR1 is SNHLY and CDR2 FYNNEI. CDR3 length: 13 residues. Trimming removed 7 bases from V and 6 bases from J; junction bases left unmatched: 8. The CDR3 DNA reads as TGTGCCAGCACGACAGGGTACGCGAAGACCCAGTACTTC. It specifies CASTTGYAKTQYF.

This clonotype was observed at least ten times. The chain links TRBV7-9 to TRBJ2-1, with D uncertain. Germline V gene lookup returns CDR1 SEHNR and CDR2 FQNEAQ (reference sequence). Trimming shortened V by 3 bases and J by 8 bases, and 8 bases separated the two germline ends. The CDR3 is 12 amino acids. CDR3 amino acids: CASSFERDEQFF. For the CDR3, the DNA is TGTGCCAGCAGCTTTGAGCGAGATGAGCAGTTCTTC.

This clonotype was seen ten or more times. This rearrangement joins TRBV7-2 to TRBJ2-7, with D unclear. Germline V CDR1 and CDR2: SGHTA, FQGNSA. The ends were cut back, 5 bases at V and 2 bases at J, with 4 bases in the middle. This CDR3 contains 11 residues. CDR3 coding DNA: TGTGCCAGCAGCGCCACCTACGAGCAGTACTTC. This gives the protein CASSATYEQYF.